This TCR beta chain was recovered during a study of blood T cell repertoires in COVID-19. Study context: The samples span acute and convalescent COVID-19 from the United States, Italy and Spain. Sources were T cells, B-cell-depleted T cells, or PBMCs; the material itself was cDNA or gDNA.

This clone has a handful of counts. The CDR3 length is 14 residues. The germline gives CDR1 SGHRS, CDR2 YFSETQ. The germline V and J ends were trimmed by 4 bases and 1 base, with 11 bases remaining between them. Original methodology: Cell counts per sample came from amplifying reference gene primers. Method: immunoSEQ multiplex PCR; TCRdb's copy keeps in-frame clones and lacks some. V and J calls and clone size are copied from that table; D and trimming were computed from the DNA. The table lists 50,000 to 80,000 clones, roughly 82% of them singletons, with roughly 5.4% in the top ten. Source material: peripheral blood. The rearrangement joins TRBV5-1 to TRBJ1-1; D not certain. The receptor comes from a human donor in a cohort sampled during active COVID-19. Written as DNA, the CDR3 is TGCGCCAGCAGCCCGGTGGGAGGGAACACTGAAGCTTTCTTT. Residues: CASSPVGGNTEAFF.